The clone carrying this T cell receptor beta chain was observed many times. This record belongs to a study of spatial heterogeneity in lung cancer. The time point was: sample taken at primary tumor resection. The cohort: roughly 72 early-stage, untreated non-small cell lung cancer patients. The sequenced material consisted of unsorted whole RNA from tumor, nontumor lung or frozen PBMC. Each CDR3 protein is one row after TCRdb ran MiXCR on the 5' RACE reads. Among under 25,000 distinct CDR3 sequences listed, approximately 5.8% were seen once. The V gene's germline CDR1 is KGHSY and CDR2 FQNENV. The length of the CDR3 is 15 residues. The trim removed 3 bases at V and 2 bases at J, leaving 3 bases unmatched.

The specimen comprised PBMCs, sampled at surgery. The chain couples TRBV16 to TRBJ1-3; 8 positions match TRBD1. The origin of this receptor is a male donor with early-stage non-small cell lung cancer. The CDR3 nucleotides read TGTGCCAGCAGCCACACAGGGGGACCTGGAAACACCATATATTTT. This codes for CASSHTGGPGNTIYF.